Presented here are 19 T cell receptor beta chains from one specimen sequenced in a study of blood T cell repertoires in COVID-19. Generated by immunoSEQ multiplex PCR, the TCRdb table keeps only in-frame clones and is missing some. The sample includes over 150,000 clones, under 90% of them seen just once. Sequenced input: PBMCs or T cells enriched from blood (not recorded which). Receptor source: a middle-aged man who had recovered from COVID-19.

The rearrangement uses TRBV5-4 and TRBJ2-5; D perhaps matches TRBD1 (5 bases). V lost 4 bases and J lost 2, with 15 bases in between. Germline CDR1 SGHNT, CDR2 YYREEE (reference sequence). There are 15 residues in the CDR3. Here the CDR3 reads CASSRIDSLQETQYF. CDR3 nucleotide sequence: TGTGCCAGCAGCCGAATAGACAGCCTACAAGAGACCCAGTACTTC.

This clone was recorded a few times. The V gene is TRBV7-3, the J gene TRBJ2-5; weak D call: TRBD2 (5 bases). The length of the CDR3 is 15 residues. The germline gives CDR1 SGHTA, CDR2 FQGTGA. The V end was cut by 5 bases, the J end by 5 bases, with 18 bases between. CDR3 in DNA: TGTGCCAGCAGCCTAATGGCTAGCCGTCGGGAGACCCAGTACTTC. Protein: CASSLMASRRETQYF.

This chain connects TRBV6-1 to TRBJ2-1, with D perhaps TRBD1 (6 bases). The CDR3 contains 16 residues. Looked up from germline, CDR1 is MNHNS and CDR2 is SASEGT. Deletions cut 4 bases from V and 2 bases from J, with 15 bases between. The CDR3 region is CASSGGAGGTYNEQFF. As DNA, the CDR3 is TGTGCCAGCAGTGGGGGAGCTGGGGGCACCTACAATGAGCAGTTCTTC.

The chain couples TRBV6-1 to TRBJ1-3; no firm D call. CDR3 length: 13 residues. Germline CDR1 MNHNS, CDR2 SASEGT. V was clipped by 3 bases and J by 0 bases, with 3 bases between them. The CDR3 region is CASSESSGNTIYF. The DNA of the CDR3 is TGTGCCAGCAGTGAGAGCTCTGGAAACACCATATATTTT.

The gene calls are TRBV30 and TRBJ1-5; D might be TRBD1 (6 bases). Germline CDR1 reads GTSNPN; CDR2 reads SVGIG (reference sequence). The CDR3 spans 13 residues. V dropped 1 base and J dropped 7 bases, with 11 bases sitting between them. Written as DNA, the CDR3 is TGTGCCTGGAGTGAAAGGGGGGGGCAGCCCCAGCATTTT. Protein: CAWSERGGQPQHF.

This clone showed up just a few times. This rearrangement joins TRBV5-1 to TRBJ2-2; 9 bases align to TRBD1. Per germline, CDR1 SGHRS and CDR2 YFSETQ. With 4 bases clipped from V and 7 bases from J, the junction kept 5 bases outside the gene matches. The CDR3 spans 14 residues. Here the CDR3 DNA reads TGCGCCAGCAGCCCGGACAGGGGAGGCGGGGAGCTGTTTTTT. Translation: CASSPDRGGGELFF.

This sequence joins TRBV29-1 and TRBJ2-1; D perhaps matches TRBD1 (5 bases). Germline V lookup: CDR1 SQVTM, CDR2 ANQGSEA. V gave up 5 bases and J gave up 2 bases, with 10 bases separating them. CDR3 length: 13 residues. DNA for the CDR3: TGCAGCGTTCGATCCAGGGCCTACAATGAGCAGTTCTTC. Translation: CSVRSRAYNEQFF.

The chain carries TRBV2 and TRBJ2-7, with 8 bases matching TRBD2. The CDR3 has 13 amino acids. Germline CDR1 SNHLY, CDR2 FYNNEI. The J segment lost 2 bases and the V segment lost 5 bases, leaving 2 bases of the junction unmatched. Written as DNA, the CDR3 is TGTGCCAGCAGTAAGGGACTAGCCTACGAGCAGTACTTC. Translated: CASSKGLAYEQYF.

The CDR3 sequence: CASSQEQLRGKGYGYTF. CDR3 nucleotide sequence: TGTGCCAGCAGCCAAGAACAATTGAGAGGGAAAGGCTATGGCTACACCTTC. The rearrangement joins TRBV3-1 (or the pseudogene TRBV3-2) to TRBJ1-2; D unclear. This CDR3 has 17 amino acids. CDR1 LGHDT and CDR2 YNNKEL come from the germline V gene (reference sequence). Trimming took 0 bases from V and 4 from J, leaving 18 bases between them.

V gene TRBV11-2 combines with J gene TRBJ1-2, with D tentatively TRBD1 (5 bases). Germline V lookup: CDR1 SGHAT, CDR2 FQNNGV. Trimming took off 3 bases at V and 6 bases at J, with 11 bases between the two ends. The CDR3 extends over 13 amino acids. CDR3 sequence reads: CASSFSWGDGYTF. The CDR3 coding sequence is TGTGCCAGCAGCTTCTCATGGGGGGATGGCTACACCTTC.

The rearrangement joins TRBV4-2 to TRBJ1-1; D is unclear. The CDR3 extends over 15 amino acids. CDR1 LGHNA and CDR2 YNFKEQ come from the germline V gene. The V gene lost 1 base and the J gene lost 1 base, with 10 bases spanning the gap. The CDR3 nucleotides read TGTGCCAGCAGCCAAGTAGGACGGGAGAACACTGAAGCTTTCTTT. As protein: CASSQVGRENTEAFF.

The V and J genes are TRBV15 and TRBJ1-2; no reliable D call. CDR1 is LNHNV, CDR2 YYDKDF, per germline (reference sequence). The V and J ends lost 0 bases and 8 bases respectively, with 7 bases between them. This CDR3 region has 12 residues. The CDR3 nucleotides read TGTGCCACCAGCAGAGATCAGAGGGGCTACACCTTC. Amino acid sequence: CATSRDQRGYTF.

The rearrangement uses TRBV30 and TRBJ2-7; no definite D call. Trimming cost V 1 base and J 3 bases, with 7 bases left between them. In germline, CDR1 is GTSNPN, CDR2 SVGIG (reference sequence). The CDR3 totals 12 residues. The CDR3 nucleotides read TGTGCCTGGAGTGCTTCCTACTACGAGCAGTACTTC. Translation gives CAWSASYYEQYF.

The J gene is TRBJ1-2, the V gene TRBV24-1; 7 bases map to TRBD1. The CDR3 runs 13 residues. V was pared by 2 bases and J by 6 bases, with 2 bases of the junction left unmatched. Germline values: CDR1 KGHDR, CDR2 SFDVKD. CDR3 sequence: CATSDYTGDGYTF. CDR3 nucleotide sequence: TGTGCCACCAGTGATTATACAGGGGATGGCTACACCTTC.

The chain carries TRBV5-8 and TRBJ2-6, with 8 bases fitting TRBD1. From germline, CDR1 is SGHTS and CDR2 YDEGEE. The CDR3 covers 18 residues. Trimming at V came to 4 bases and at J to 1 base, leaving 10 bases not matched to a gene. The CDR3 protein is CASSVYRGEDSGANVLTF. CDR3 in DNA: TGTGCCAGCAGCGTTTACAGGGGGGAAGATTCTGGGGCCAACGTCCTGACTTTC.

Concerning this clone itself: At the DNA level, this CDR3 is encoded by other sequences in the same sample as well. The V and J genes are TRBV19 and TRBJ1-2; 11 bases are a match to TRBD1. Germline-derived CDR1 and CDR2 are LNHDA and SQIVND (reference sequence). Trimming removed 2 bases from V and 4 bases from J; junction bases left unmatched: 3. The CDR3 has 15 amino acids. CDR3 in DNA: TGTGCCAGTAGTATACGGACAGGGGGCCTCTATGGCTACACCTTC. As protein: CASSIRTGGLYGYTF.

The chain is built from TRBV7-9 and TRBJ1-2, with TRBD1 matching 7 bases. V lost 2 bases and J lost 4; bases outside the gene matches: 7. Germline CDR1 is SEHNR and CDR2 is FQNEAQ (reference sequence). This CDR3 is 15 amino acids long. The CDR3 DNA reads TGTGCCAGCAGCTTACAGACAGGGACGCCCTATGGCTACACCTTC. The encoded protein is CASSLQTGTPYGYTF.

The V call is TRBV2, the J call TRBJ2-1; perhaps TRBD2 as D (6 bases). CDR1 SNHLY and CDR2 FYNNEI come from the germline V gene. The CDR3 covers 13 residues. Trimming removed 6 bases at V and 6 bases at J, with 12 bases between. CDR3: CASRSTGSNEQFF. CDR3 bases: TGTGCCAGCAGAAGTACCGGGAGCAATGAGCAGTTCTTC.

This clone was recorded at least ten times. The gene calls are TRBV6-5 and TRBJ2-7; 10 positions match TRBD2. Trimming took 6 bases from V and 3 from J; bases not matched to a gene: 8. Germline loops: CDR1 MNHEY, CDR2 SVGAGI. This CDR3 region has 15 residues. The CDR3 nucleotides read TGTGCCAGCAGCCCCGCTAGCGGGGGAAGCTACGAGCAGTACTTC. Its protein is CASSPASGGSYEQYF.